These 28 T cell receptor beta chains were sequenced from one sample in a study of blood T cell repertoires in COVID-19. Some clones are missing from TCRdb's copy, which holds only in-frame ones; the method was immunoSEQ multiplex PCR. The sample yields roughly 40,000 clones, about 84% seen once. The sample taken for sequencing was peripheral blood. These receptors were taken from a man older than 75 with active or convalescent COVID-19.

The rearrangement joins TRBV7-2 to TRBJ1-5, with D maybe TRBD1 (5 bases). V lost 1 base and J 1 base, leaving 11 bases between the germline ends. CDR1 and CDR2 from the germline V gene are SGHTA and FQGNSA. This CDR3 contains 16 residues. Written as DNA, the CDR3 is TGTGCCAGCAGCTTAGTTGGGGCAGGGAGCAATCAGCCCCAGCATTTT. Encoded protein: CASSLVGAGSNQPQHF.

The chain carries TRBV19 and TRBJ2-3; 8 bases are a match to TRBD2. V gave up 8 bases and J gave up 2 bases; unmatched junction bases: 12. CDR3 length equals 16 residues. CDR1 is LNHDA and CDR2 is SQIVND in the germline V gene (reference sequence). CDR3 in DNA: TGTGCCAGTCGGTCGCGAAGCGGGAGCGCCACAGATACGCAGTATTTT. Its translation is CASRSRSGSATDTQYF.

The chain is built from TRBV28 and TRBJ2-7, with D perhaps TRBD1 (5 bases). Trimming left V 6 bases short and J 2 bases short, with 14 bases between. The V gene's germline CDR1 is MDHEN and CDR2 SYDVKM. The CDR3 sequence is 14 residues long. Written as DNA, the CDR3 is TGTGCCAGCAGGAAGACAGAGCCGCCCTACGAGCAGTACTTC. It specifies CASRKTEPPYEQYF.

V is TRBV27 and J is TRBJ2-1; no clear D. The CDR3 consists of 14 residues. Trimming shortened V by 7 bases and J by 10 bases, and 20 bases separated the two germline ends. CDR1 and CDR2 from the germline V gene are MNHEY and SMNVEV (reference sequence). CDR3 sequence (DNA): TGTGCCAGCACATCGACAAATACCTACTCGGAGCAGTTCTTC. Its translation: CASTSTNTYSEQFF.

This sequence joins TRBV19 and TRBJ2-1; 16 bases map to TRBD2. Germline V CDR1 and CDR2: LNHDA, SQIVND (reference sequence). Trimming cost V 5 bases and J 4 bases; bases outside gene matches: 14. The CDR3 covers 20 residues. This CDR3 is CASSDTTGTSGGAGYNEQFF. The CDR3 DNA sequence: TGTGCCAGTAGTGACACCACCGGGACTAGCGGGGGGGCGGGGTACAATGAGCAGTTCTTC.

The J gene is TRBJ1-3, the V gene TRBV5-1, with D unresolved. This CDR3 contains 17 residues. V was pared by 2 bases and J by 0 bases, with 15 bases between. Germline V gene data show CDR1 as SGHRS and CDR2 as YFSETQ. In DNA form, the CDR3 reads TGCGCCAGCAGCTTCTATGAAACCGGGAACTCTGGAAACACCATATATTTT. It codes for CASSFYETGNSGNTIYF. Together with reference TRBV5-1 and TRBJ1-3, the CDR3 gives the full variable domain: KAGVTQTPRYLIKTRGQQVTLSCSPISGHRSVSWYQQTPGQGLQFLFEYFSETQRNKGNFPGRFSGRQFSNSRSEMNVSTLELGDSALYLCASSFYETGNSGNTIYFGEGSWLTVV.

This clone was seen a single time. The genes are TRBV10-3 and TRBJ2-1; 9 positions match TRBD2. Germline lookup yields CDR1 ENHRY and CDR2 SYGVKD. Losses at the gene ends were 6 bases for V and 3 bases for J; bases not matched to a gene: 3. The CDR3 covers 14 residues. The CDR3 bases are TGTGCCATCAGAGAGACTAGCGGCTACAATGAGCAGTTCTTC. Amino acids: CAIRETSGYNEQFF.

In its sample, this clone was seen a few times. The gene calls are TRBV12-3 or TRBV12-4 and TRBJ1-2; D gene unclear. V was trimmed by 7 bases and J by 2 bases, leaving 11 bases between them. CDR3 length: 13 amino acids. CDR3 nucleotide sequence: TGTGCCAGCATGCCGAGTCAAAACTATGGCTACACCTTC. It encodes CASMPSQNYGYTF.

The CDR3 sequence: CASSYSAGRTEAFF. In DNA form, the CDR3 reads TGTGCCAGCAGTTACTCTGCAGGGAGGACTGAAGCTTTCTTT. The chain has TRBV6-5 and TRBJ1-1; a possible D gene is TRBD1 (5 bases). This CDR3 comprises 14 residues. Germline CDR1 reads MNHEY; CDR2 reads SVGAGI. The V and J ends lost 0 bases and 5 bases respectively, with 10 bases between them.

The CDR3 protein is CASSVTSGSYNEQFF. Written as DNA, the CDR3 is TGTGCCAGCAGCGTGACTAGCGGCTCCTACAATGAGCAGTTCTTC. J is TRBJ2-1 and V is TRBV9; 9 bases map to TRBD2. Trimming took 2 bases from V and 0 from J; bases not matched to a gene: 0. This CDR3 region has 15 residues. CDR1 SGDLS and CDR2 YYNGEE come from the germline V gene.

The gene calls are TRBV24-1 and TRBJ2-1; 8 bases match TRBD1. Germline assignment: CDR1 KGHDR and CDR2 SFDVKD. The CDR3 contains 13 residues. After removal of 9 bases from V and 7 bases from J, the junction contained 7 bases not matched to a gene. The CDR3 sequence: CATSRQGWNEQFF. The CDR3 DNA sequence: TGTGCCACCTCCCGACAGGGGTGGAATGAGCAGTTCTTC.

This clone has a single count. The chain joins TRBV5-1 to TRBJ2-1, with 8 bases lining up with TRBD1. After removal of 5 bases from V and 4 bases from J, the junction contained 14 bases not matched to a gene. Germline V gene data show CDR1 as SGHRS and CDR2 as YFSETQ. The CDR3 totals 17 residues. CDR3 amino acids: CASSITQGAVTYNEQFF. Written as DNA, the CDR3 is TGCGCCAGCAGTATCACCCAGGGGGCAGTTACTTACAATGAGCAGTTCTTC.

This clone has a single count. The CDR3 DNA follows: TGTGCCAGCATCCGACAGGGGCAGACTATCTATGGCTACACCTTC. This codes for CASIRQGQTIYGYTF. The rearrangement joins TRBV5-8 to TRBJ1-2; 8 nucleotides line up with TRBD1. V lost 6 bases and J lost 4; bases outside the gene matches: 11. This CDR3 is built from 15 residues. Germline CDR1 reads SGHTS; CDR2 reads YDEGEE.

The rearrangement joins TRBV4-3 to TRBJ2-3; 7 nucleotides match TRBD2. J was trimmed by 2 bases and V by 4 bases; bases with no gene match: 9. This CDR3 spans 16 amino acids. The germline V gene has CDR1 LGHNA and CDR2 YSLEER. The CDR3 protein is CASSLRTGGLTDTQYF. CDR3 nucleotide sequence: TGCGCCAGCAGCCTCCGTACGGGAGGCCTCACAGATACGCAGTATTTT.

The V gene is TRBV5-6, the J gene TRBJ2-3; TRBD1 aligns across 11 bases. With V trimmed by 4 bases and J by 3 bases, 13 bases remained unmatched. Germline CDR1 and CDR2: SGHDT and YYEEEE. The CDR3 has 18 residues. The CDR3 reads CASSQDRGRILITDTQYF. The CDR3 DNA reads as TGTGCCAGCAGCCAGGACAGGGGGCGCATTTTGATTACAGATACGCAGTATTTT.

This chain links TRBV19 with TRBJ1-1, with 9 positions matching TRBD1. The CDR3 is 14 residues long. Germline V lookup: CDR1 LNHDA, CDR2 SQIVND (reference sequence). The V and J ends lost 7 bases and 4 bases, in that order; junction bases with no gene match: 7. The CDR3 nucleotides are TGTGCCAGTAACTGGGGGACAGGGATCACTGAAGCTTTCTTT. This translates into CASNWGTGITEAFF.

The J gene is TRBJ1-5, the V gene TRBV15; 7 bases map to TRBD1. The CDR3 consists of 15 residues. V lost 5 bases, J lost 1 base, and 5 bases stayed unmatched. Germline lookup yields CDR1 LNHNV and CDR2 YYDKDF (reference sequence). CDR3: CATSYRGHSNQPQHF. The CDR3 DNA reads TGTGCCACCAGCTACAGGGGTCACAGCAATCAGCCCCAGCATTTT.

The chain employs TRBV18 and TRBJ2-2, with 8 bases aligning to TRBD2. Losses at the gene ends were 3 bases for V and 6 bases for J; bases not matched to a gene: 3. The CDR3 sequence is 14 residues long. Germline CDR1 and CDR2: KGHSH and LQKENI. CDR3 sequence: CASSPVAGPGELFF. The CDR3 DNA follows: TGTGCCAGCTCACCTGTAGCGGGGCCCGGGGAGCTGTTTTTT. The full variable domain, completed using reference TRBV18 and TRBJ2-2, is NAGVMQNPRHLVRRRGQEARLRCSPMKGHSHVYWYRQLPEEGLKFMVYLQKENIIDESGMPKERFSAEFPKEGPSILRIQQVVRGDSAAYFCASSPVAGPGELFFGEGSRLTVL.

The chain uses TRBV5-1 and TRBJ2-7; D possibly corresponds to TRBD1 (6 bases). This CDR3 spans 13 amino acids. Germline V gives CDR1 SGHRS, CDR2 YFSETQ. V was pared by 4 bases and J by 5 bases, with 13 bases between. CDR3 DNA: TGCGCCAGCAGCGCCACAGGGTTCCACGAGCAGTACTTC. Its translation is CASSATGFHEQYF.

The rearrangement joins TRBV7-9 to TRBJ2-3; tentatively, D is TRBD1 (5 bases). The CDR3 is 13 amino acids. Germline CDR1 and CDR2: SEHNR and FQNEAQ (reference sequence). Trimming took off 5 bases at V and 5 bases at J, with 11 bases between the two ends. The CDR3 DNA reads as TGTGCCAGCAGCCAAGATCAGGGAGATACGCAGTATTTT. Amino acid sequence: CASSQDQGDTQYF.

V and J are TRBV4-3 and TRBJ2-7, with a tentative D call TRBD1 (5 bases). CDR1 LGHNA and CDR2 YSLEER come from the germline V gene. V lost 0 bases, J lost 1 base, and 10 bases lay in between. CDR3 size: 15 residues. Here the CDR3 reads CASSQDVAGSYEQYF. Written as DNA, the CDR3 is TGCGCCAGCAGCCAAGATGTGGCAGGGTCCTACGAGCAGTACTTC.

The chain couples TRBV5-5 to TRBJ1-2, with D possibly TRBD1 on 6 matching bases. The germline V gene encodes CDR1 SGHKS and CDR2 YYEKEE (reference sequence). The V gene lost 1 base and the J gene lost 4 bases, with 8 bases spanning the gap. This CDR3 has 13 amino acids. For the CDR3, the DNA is TGTGCCAGCAGCTTGCAGGGGCGCTATGGCTACACCTTC. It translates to CASSLQGRYGYTF.

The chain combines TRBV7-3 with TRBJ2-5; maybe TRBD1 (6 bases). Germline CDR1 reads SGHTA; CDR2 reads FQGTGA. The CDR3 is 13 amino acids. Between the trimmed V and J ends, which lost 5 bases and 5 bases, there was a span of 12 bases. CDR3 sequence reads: CASSRDMGETQYF. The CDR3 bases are TGTGCCAGCAGCCGGGACATGGGGGAGACCCAGTACTTC.

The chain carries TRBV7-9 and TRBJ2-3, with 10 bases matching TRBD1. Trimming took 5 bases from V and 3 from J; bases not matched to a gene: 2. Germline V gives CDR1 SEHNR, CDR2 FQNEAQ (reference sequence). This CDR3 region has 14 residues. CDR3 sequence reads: CASSRTGGTDTQYF. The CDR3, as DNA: TGTGCCAGCAGCCGGACAGGGGGGACAGATACGCAGTATTTT.

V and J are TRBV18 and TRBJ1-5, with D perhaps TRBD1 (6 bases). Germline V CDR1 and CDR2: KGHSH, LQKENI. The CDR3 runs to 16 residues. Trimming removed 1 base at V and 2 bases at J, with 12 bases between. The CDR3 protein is CASSPQGGLRNQPQHF. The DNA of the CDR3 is TGTGCCAGCTCACCACAAGGGGGTCTGCGCAATCAGCCCCAGCATTTT.

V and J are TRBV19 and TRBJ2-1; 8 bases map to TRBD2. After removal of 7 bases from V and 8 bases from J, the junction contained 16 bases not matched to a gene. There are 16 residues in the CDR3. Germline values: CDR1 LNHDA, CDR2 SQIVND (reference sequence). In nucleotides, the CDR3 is TGTGCCAGTACGCACGCCGGGACTAGTTATGTCGATGAGCAGTTCTTC. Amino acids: CASTHAGTSYVDEQFF.

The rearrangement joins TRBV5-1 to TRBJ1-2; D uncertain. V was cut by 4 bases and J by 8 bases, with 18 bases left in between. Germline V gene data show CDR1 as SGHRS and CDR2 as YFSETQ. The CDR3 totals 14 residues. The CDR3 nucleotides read TGCGCCAGCAGCCCGGGTGAAGGCCCGGGGGGCTACACCTTC. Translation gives CASSPGEGPGGYTF.

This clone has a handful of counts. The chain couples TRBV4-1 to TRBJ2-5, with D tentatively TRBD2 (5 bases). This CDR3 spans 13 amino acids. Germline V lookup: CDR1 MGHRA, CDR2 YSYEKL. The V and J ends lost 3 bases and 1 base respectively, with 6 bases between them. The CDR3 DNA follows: TGCGCCAGCAGCCATGCGGGCCAAGAGACCCAGTACTTC. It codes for CASSHAGQETQYF.